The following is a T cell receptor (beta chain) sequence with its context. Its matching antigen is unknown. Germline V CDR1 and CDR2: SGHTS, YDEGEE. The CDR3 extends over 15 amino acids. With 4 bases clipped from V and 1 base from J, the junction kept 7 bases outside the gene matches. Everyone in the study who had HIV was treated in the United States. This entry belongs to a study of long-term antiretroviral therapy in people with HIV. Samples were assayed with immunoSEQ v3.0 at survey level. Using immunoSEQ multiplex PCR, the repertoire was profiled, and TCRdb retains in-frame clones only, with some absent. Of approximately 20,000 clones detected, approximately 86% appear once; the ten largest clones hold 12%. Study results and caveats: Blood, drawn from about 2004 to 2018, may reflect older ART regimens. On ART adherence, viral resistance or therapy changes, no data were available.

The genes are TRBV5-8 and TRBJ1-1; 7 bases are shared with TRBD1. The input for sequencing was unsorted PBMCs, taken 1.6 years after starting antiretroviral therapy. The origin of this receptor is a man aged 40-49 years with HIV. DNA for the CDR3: TGTGCCAGCAGCACCCCAGGGACAGAGAACACTGAAGCTTTCTTT. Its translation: CASSTPGTENTEAFF.